This T cell receptor beta chain derives from a study of cytomegalovirus exposure and HLA in healthy donors. The primer mix had 60 Vbeta and 13 Jbeta primers. Clones were read by immunoSEQ multiplex PCR, and TCRdb kept only the in-frame ones, dropping some. The data hold about 110,000 clones, with roughly 76% observed a single time. This CDR3 spans 13 amino acids. The V gene lost 3 bases and the J gene lost 5 bases, with 11 bases spanning the gap. Germline CDR1 is SGHTA and CDR2 is FQGNSA. Turning to this clone: The antigen remains unidentified.

Whole-study results and caveats: The study carried out a later analysis of TCR beta sequences. It associated under 20,000 of them with specific HLA alleles at a false discovery rate of 0.05.

The receptor comes from a woman aged 50 to 60 in good health and CMV-seropositive. The source material was PBMCs. The J gene is TRBJ2-7, the V gene TRBV7-2, with D possibly matching TRBD1 (5 bases). The CDR3 sequence is CASSFRVVNEQYF. In DNA, the CDR3 is TGTGCCAGCAGCTTCAGGGTAGTTAACGAGCAGTACTTC.